A single T cell receptor beta chain is shown here with its context. Its antigen is unknown. It has no much larger one-base neighbor in the sample; base qualities were not kept. Each collaborating institution followed its own protocols to collect whole blood in K2EDTA tubes. For TCRbeta analysis, collaborators shipped samples in one of three forms: frozen whole blood, isolated PBMCs, or DNA extracted from either of those sample types. The data derive from a study of blood T cell repertoires in COVID-19 (dated by TCRdb to about 2020). Broadly, across the study: The collaborator samples originated in the United States, Italy and Spain and spanned the acute and convalescent phases of COVID-19. The prospective study material was composed of cDNA or gDNA derived from T cells, B-cell-depleted T cells, or PBMCs. Deeply sampled blood TCRbeta repertoires from subjects exposed to, actively infected with, or recovered from COVID-19 were included in the dataset. The repertoires were released in a freely available public database intended as a resource for research on the immune response to SARS-CoV-2. Samples were obtained from the ongoing ImmuneRACE study (first 160 participants) and from 1,254 subjects provided by 6 global collaborators. Nearly every sample came with metadata listing a de-identified subject ID, COVID-19 status, age in years and sex. Where HLA class I and class II types were available, the types were taken from metadata supplied by the sample provider, not from assay-based typing.

Results and caveats for the whole study, not just this receptor: The quantity of clinical and demographic metadata differed by source and by participant and was supplied without curation.

V loses 1 base of germline sequence and J loses 1 base, and the interval between the two ends is 10 bases. Its CDR3 holds 16 amino acids, cysteine through phenylalanine. This entry keeps only the CDR3 DNA: 48 bases, framed from base 1. Taken from the germline V gene, the CDR1 and CDR2 loops are SNHLY and FYNNEI. The immunoSEQ Assay, a bias-controlled multiplex PCR, was used to amplify TCRbeta CDR3 regions from genomic DNA. On the study's bioinformatics: The number of nucleated cells in each sample was estimated from the amplification of reference gene primers within the assay. To quantify the absolute abundance of each unique TCRbeta CDR3 rearrangement, sequence reads were collapsed and filtered. For each sample, productive Simpson clonality was calculated by taking the square root of Simpson's diversity index across productive rearrangements. TCRdb carries this immuneACCESS record with in-frame sequences only. Its versions omit some clonotypes, under half of them owing to an unresolved V gene in the studies checked, with the rest unexplained. The V and J calls and clone size come from that table; D and trimming were worked out from the DNA. The sample table records fewer than 300,000 clones; approximately 85% of these occur just once. The ten most abundant clones make up approximately 8.5% of the sample.

The receptor comes from a man younger than 35 with active or convalescent COVID-19. The chain joins TRBV2 to TRBJ2-2, with TRBD2 tentatively as D gene (6 bases match). What was sequenced was peripheral blood. Here is the DNA: TGTGCCAGCAGTGAAGATGGGGGGTGGAACACCGGGGAGCTGTTTTTT. Translated, this gives CASSEDGGWNTGELFF.